Shown below are 8 T cell receptor beta chains from a single sample sequenced in a study of Graves' ophthalmopathy and Graves' hyperthyroidism. RNA transcripts were the template, and TCR beta CDR3 regions were amplified from them. RT-PCR was first run with HTBI primers, then multiplex PCR in a second round. TCRdb ran MiXCR on the multiplex PCR reads and lists one entry per CDR3 protein. The top ten hold approximately 9.8% of the sample, which has approximately 500,000 distinct CDR3 sequences, 13% to 15% seen once. Material for sequencing was blood. The receptors shown here come from a woman younger than 45 with Graves' ophthalmopathy.

This clonotype was observed at least ten times. The chain combines TRBV28 with TRBJ1-2, with D perhaps matching TRBD1 (6 bases). Trimming removed 10 bases from V and 4 bases from J, with 13 bases in between. Germline CDR1 and CDR2: MDHEN and SYDVKM. The CDR3 is 12 amino acids. CDR3 DNA sequence: TGTGCCACCCTCGGACAGTTCTATGGCTACACCTTC. It encodes CATLGQFYGYTF.

This clonotype was counted ten times or more. DNA for the CDR3: TGCAGTGCTAGGGGGACTAGCGGGGTGAATGAGCAGTACTTC. Protein sequence: CSARGTSGVNEQYF. The chain uses TRBV20-1 and TRBJ2-7; TRBD2 matches 13 bases. The CDR3 covers 14 residues. The germline V gene encodes CDR1 DFQATT and CDR2 SNEGSKA (reference sequence). Trimming took 3 bases from V and 7 from J; bases not matched to a gene: 6.

This rearrangement joins TRBV28 to TRBJ1-3; D is unclear. CDR1 is MDHEN, CDR2 SYDVKM, per germline. This CDR3 is built from 14 residues. Deletions cut 5 bases from V and 2 bases from J, with 10 bases between. Here the CDR3 DNA reads TGTGCCAGCAGTACTAGCAGGACTGGAAACACCATATATTTT. Translating it yields CASSTSRTGNTIYF.

This clonotype was observed at least ten times. The rearrangement links TRBV7-8 to TRBJ2-7; D not certain. CDR1 is SGHVS, CDR2 FQNEAQ, per germline. The CDR3 runs 12 residues. With 3 bases removed from V and 3 bases from J, the gap between germline ends came to 6 bases. In DNA form, the CDR3 reads TGTGCCAGCAGCTTGACTTACTACGAGCAGTACTTC. Translated: CASSLTYYEQYF.

This clonotype was seen more than once but under ten times. This chain joins TRBV5-1 and TRBJ1-2, with D unclear. Trimming stripped 2 bases from V and 6 bases from J, with 11 bases between. This CDR3 has 13 residues. Germline V gene lookup returns CDR1 SGHRS and CDR2 YFSETQ. CDR3: CASSFGNDNGYTF. CDR3 nucleotides: TGCGCCAGCAGCTTCGGGAACGATAATGGCTACACCTTC.

Regarding this clonotype: This may be a read error: a much more frequent sequence differs by one nucleotide. The chain joins TRBV19 to TRBJ1-5; D is uncertain. The V end lost 10 bases, the J end lost 3 bases, and 16 bases lay between the germline ends. CDR1 and CDR2 (germline): LNHDA, SQIVND (reference sequence). The CDR3 has 14 amino acids. In DNA, the CDR3 is TGTGCCACTGGGTGGGAGTTCTTCAATCAGCCCCAGCATTTT. Amino acid sequence: CATGWEFFNQPQHF.

This clonotype occurred a few times. A much larger clone lies a single base off, so this may be a read error. This chain uses TRBV6-1 with TRBJ2-2; possibly TRBD2 for D (5 bases). Germline CDR1 MNHNS, CDR2 SASEGT. The CDR3 is 12 residues long. CDR3 coding DNA: TGTGCCAGCAGTCCTACTGGTGGGGAGCTGTGTTTT. Its protein product is CASSPTGGELCF.

Many counts were recorded for this clonotype. CDR3 amino acids: CSASGVLEDNSPLHF. In DNA, the CDR3 is TGCAGTGCTAGTGGAGTTCTAGAGGATAATTCACCCCTCCACTTT. This rearrangement joins TRBV20-1 to TRBJ1-6; D gene ambiguous. V lost 3 bases and J 5 bases, leaving 14 bases between the germline ends. CDR1 is DFQATT and CDR2 is SNEGSKA in the germline V gene (reference sequence). The CDR3 has 15 amino acids.